This T cell receptor (beta chain) derives from a study of blood T cell repertoires in COVID-19. Turning to the study itself: Material from acute and convalescent COVID-19 was sourced from the United States, Italy and Spain. The cDNA or gDNA used as material had been derived from T cells, B-cell-depleted T cells, or PBMCs.

Original processing notes: Quantification of nucleated cells was approximated via reference gene primer amplification. Some clones are missing from TCRdb's copy, which holds only in-frame ones; the method was immunoSEQ multiplex PCR. That table is the source of V, J and clone size, and D and trimming were worked out from the DNA. The table lists about 170,000 clones, roughly 93% of them singletons, with roughly 4.8% in the top ten. The germline V and J ends were trimmed by 5 bases and 5 bases, with 7 bases remaining between them. Germline V gene lookup returns CDR1 LNHDA and CDR2 SQIVND (reference sequence). This CDR3 contains 12 residues.

The TCR sequence derives from a woman between 50 and 59 years old with acute or convalescent COVID-19. The chain employs TRBV19 and TRBJ1-5; D ambiguous. Sequenced input: peripheral blood. The CDR3 sequence is CASSPGYQPQHF. CDR3 sequence (DNA): TGTGCCAGTAGTCCAGGTTATCAGCCCCAGCATTTT.